This section outlines one TCR beta chain sequence together with its context. This CDR3 has 18 residues. V lost 0 bases, J lost 4 bases, and 12 bases stayed unmatched. The germline V gene encodes CDR1 SGHTS and CDR2 YDEGEE. The source of the sample is a study of blood T cell repertoires in COVID-19. Across the whole study: The origin of the acute and convalescent COVID-19 samples was the United States, Italy and Spain. From T cells, B-cell-depleted T cells, or PBMCs came the material, which was cDNA or gDNA.

In the original processing: Amplifying reference gene primers gave estimates of nucleated cell counts. Repertoires were generated with immunoSEQ multiplex PCR, while TCRdb's copy carries only in-frame clones and drops some. D and trimming come from the DNA, and the V and J calls and clone size come from that table. The sample contains 200,000 to 300,000 clones, approximately 90% of which appear only once. Sequences were obtained from peripheral blood. The chain carries TRBV5-8 and TRBJ1-5, with 8 bases aligning to TRBD1. This TCR came from a woman in her 40s with acute or convalescent COVID-19. CDR3: CASSLGEPGTGFNQPQHF. CDR3 nucleotides: TGTGCCAGCAGCTTGGGCGAGCCCGGGACAGGCTTTAATCAGCCCCAGCATTTT.